These 26 T cell receptor beta chains originate from one sample sequenced in a study of CD8 T cells in ankylosing spondylitis. Study-wide results and limits: In ankylosing spondylitis blood, a motif of roughly eight highly homologous TCR beta variants appeared characteristic.

Their antigens are not known. TCRdb reanalysed the 5' RACE reads using MiXCR and keeps one entry per CDR3 protein. The data show around 220,000 distinct CDR3 sequences, about 17% seen once. The sample was blood, either unsorted or a sorted T cell fraction (not recorded which). The receptors originated from a male donor with ankylosing spondylitis.

This clonotype turned up a few times. The chain combines TRBV7-9 with TRBJ2-7; D perhaps matches TRBD1 (5 bases). Trimming took 4 bases from V and 4 from J, leaving 17 bases between them. Germline V gene lookup returns CDR1 SEHNR and CDR2 FQNEAQ (reference sequence). The CDR3 sequence is 15 residues long. Here the CDR3 reads CASSSSELRTYEQYF. CDR3 sequence (DNA): TGTGCCAGCAGCTCCTCAGAACTTCGGACATACGAGCAGTACTTC.

This rearrangement joins TRBV11-2 to TRBJ2-1; a possible D gene is TRBD2 (6 bases). CDR3 length: 15 residues. V was trimmed by 2 bases and J by 1 base, leaving 9 bases between them. Germline V lookup: CDR1 SGHAT, CDR2 FQNNGV. The CDR3 here is CASSLWGESYNEQFF. For the CDR3, the DNA is TGTGCCAGCAGCTTATGGGGGGAATCCTACAATGAGCAGTTCTTC. Supplemented by reference TRBV11-2 and TRBJ2-1, the full variable domain reads EAGVAQSPRYKIIEKRQSVAFWCNPISGHATLYWYQQILGQGPKLLIQFQNNGVVDDSQLPKDRFSAERLKGVDSTLKIQPAKLEDSAVYLCASSLWGESYNEQFFGPGTRLTVL.

The chain joins TRBV6-5 to TRBJ2-2; 7 bases match TRBD1. This CDR3 has 15 amino acids. V lost 2 bases, J lost 4 bases, and 4 bases stayed unmatched. CDR1 MNHEY and CDR2 SVGAGI come from the germline V gene. CDR3 sequence reads: CASSYPTGPTGELFF. CDR3 bases: TGTGCCAGCAGTTACCCGACAGGGCCCACCGGGGAGCTGTTTTTT.

This clonotype was seen only a few times. This rearrangement joins TRBV30 to TRBJ1-1; D might be TRBD1 (5 bases). Trimming cost V 5 bases and J 8 bases, with 12 bases left between them. The germline V gene has CDR1 GTSNPN and CDR2 SVGIG (reference sequence). The CDR3 runs to 11 residues. The CDR3 region is CAWGTPGEAFF. The CDR3 DNA reads as TGTGCCTGGGGGACTCCTGGGGAAGCTTTCTTT.

This clonotype was seen only a few times. CDR3 sequence (DNA): TGTGCCAGCAGTTACTCGATAGCGGGAGGGGGCAATGAGCAGTTCTTC. Translated, it gives CASSYSIAGGGNEQFF. The genes are TRBV6-5 and TRBJ2-1, with 11 bases lining up with TRBD2. Germline V gene sequence: CDR1 MNHEY, CDR2 SVGAGI. The CDR3 covers 16 residues. V was pared by 0 bases and J by 6 bases, with 4 bases of the junction left unmatched.

This clonotype was seen repeatedly, ten times or more. The V call is TRBV12-3 or TRBV12-4, the J call TRBJ2-7, with D possibly matching TRBD1 (5 bases). Trimming stripped 7 bases from V and 2 bases from J, with 12 bases between. The length of the CDR3 is 13 residues. CDR3 bases: TGTGCCAGCACCTTAGACAGTCCCTACGAGCAGTACTTC. This translates into CASTLDSPYEQYF.

This clonotype appeared a few times. The CDR3 DNA sequence: TGTGCCAGCACCACCGCTTCCGGGACAAACACCGGGGAGCTGTTTTTT. This sequence encodes CASTTASGTNTGELFF. The J gene is TRBJ2-2, the V gene TRBV4-2; TRBD1 might be the D (6 bases). This CDR3 is built from 16 residues. The germline CDR1 and CDR2 sequences are LGHNA and YNFKEQ. Trimming took 7 bases from V and 2 from J, leaving 17 bases between them.

Ten or more counts support this clonotype. This chain uses TRBV12-3 or TRBV12-4 with TRBJ2-5; unclear D gene. This CDR3 region has 15 residues. V was clipped by 3 bases and J by 4 bases, with 15 bases between them. The CDR3 reads CASSLSPERRETQYF. The CDR3, as DNA: TGTGCCAGCAGTTTGTCCCCCGAGCGTAGAGAGACCCAGTACTTC.

This clonotype was seen repeatedly, ten times or more. The J gene is TRBJ1-1, the V gene TRBV19, with D hard to call. CDR3 length: 11 amino acids. The V and J ends lost 3 bases and 4 bases respectively, with 3 bases between them. The germline V gene has CDR1 LNHDA and CDR2 SQIVND (reference sequence). As DNA, the CDR3 is TGTGCCAGTAGTATGGCCACTGAAGCTTTCTTT. This gives the protein CASSMATEAFF. The variable domain in full, with the rest retrieved from reference TRBV19 and TRBJ1-1, is DGGITQSPKYLFRKEGQNVTLSCEQNLNHDAMYWYRQDPGQGLRLIYYSQIVNDFQKGDIAEGYSVSREKKESFPLTVTSAQKNPTAFYLCASSMATEAFFGQGTRLTVV.

This clonotype came up a few times. The chain recombines TRBV27 with TRBJ2-2; 10 nucleotides match TRBD2. Trimming at V came to 0 bases and at J to 5 bases, leaving 6 bases not matched to a gene. The CDR3 totals 17 residues. CDR1 MNHEY and CDR2 SMNVEV come from the germline V gene (reference sequence). The CDR3 spells CASSLSSGRAGTGELFF. Here the CDR3 DNA reads TGTGCCAGCAGTTTATCCAGCGGGAGGGCCGGAACCGGGGAGCTGTTTTTT.

V is TRBV4-3 and J is TRBJ2-7; D might be TRBD1 (6 bases). The CDR3 consists of 15 residues. Trimming took 2 bases from V and 3 from J, leaving 14 bases between them. CDR1 LGHNA and CDR2 YSLEER come from the germline V gene. Here the CDR3 DNA reads TGCGCCAGCAGCCAATCTCGGGACATCTTCTACGAGCAGTACTTC. This gives the protein CASSQSRDIFYEQYF.

There are a few counts of this clonotype. This chain joins TRBV27 and TRBJ2-7; tentative D call: TRBD2 (6 bases). The V end was cut by 6 bases, the J end by 3 bases, with 21 bases between. The germline gives CDR1 MNHEY, CDR2 SMNVEV (reference sequence). This CDR3 comprises 16 residues. The DNA for the CDR3 is TGTGCCAGCAGCCTCGGGCGGGGAACGTTCGGCTACGAGCAGTACTTC. Protein: CASSLGRGTFGYEQYF.

This clonotype was observed a handful of times. The chain links TRBV5-1 to TRBJ2-5, with 7 nucleotides matching TRBD2. V trimming: 2 bases; J trimming: 4 bases; junction bases outside the gene matches: 5. Germline lookup yields CDR1 SGHRS and CDR2 YFSETQ. The CDR3 has 14 amino acids. The CDR3 DNA is TGCGCCAGCAGCTTTTTAGCGGGTCGAGAGACCCAGTACTTC. As protein: CASSFLAGRETQYF.

This clonotype was counted between two and nine times. V usage is TRBV11-1 and J usage is TRBJ2-1, with 7 positions matching TRBD2. Germline lookup yields CDR1 SGHAT and CDR2 FQDESV (reference sequence). The CDR3 is 18 residues long. Losses at the gene ends were 5 bases for V and 0 bases for J; bases not matched to a gene: 13. CDR3 sequence reads: CASSPSGSGTSSYNEQFF. The CDR3 nucleotides are TGTGCCAGCAGCCCCTCCGGGAGCGGGACCAGCTCCTACAATGAGCAGTTCTTC.

The J gene is TRBJ2-1, the V gene TRBV30; 8 positions match TRBD2. This CDR3 contains 15 residues. Germline lookup yields CDR1 GTSNPN and CDR2 SVGIG (reference sequence). The trim removed 2 bases at V and 9 bases at J, leaving 12 bases unmatched. The CDR3 bases are TGTGCCTGGAGTTATAGTAGCGGGGCTTGGAGTGAGCAGTTCTTC. Translating it yields CAWSYSSGAWSEQFF.

This clonotype came up a few times. The V call is TRBV12-3 or TRBV12-4, the J call TRBJ1-1; a weak D match, TRBD1 (5 bases). This CDR3 has 12 amino acids. V was trimmed by 8 bases and J by 3 bases, leaving 10 bases between them. CDR3 amino acids: CASRREDTEAFF. In DNA, the CDR3 is TGTGCCAGCCGCAGGGAGGACACTGAAGCTTTCTTT.

The genes are TRBV4-3 and TRBJ1-4; D might be TRBD1 (5 bases). Trimming stripped 0 bases from V and 0 bases from J, with 14 bases between. The germline gives CDR1 LGHNA, CDR2 YSLEER. The CDR3 has 18 amino acids. CDR3 residues: CASSQDRNLGATNEKLFF. CDR3 DNA sequence: TGCGCCAGCAGCCAAGATCGCAACCTAGGGGCAACTAATGAAAAACTGTTTTTT.

This clonotype has a handful of counts. The genes are TRBV30 and TRBJ1-5; D gene uncertain. The CDR3 covers 14 residues. From germline, CDR1 is GTSNPN and CDR2 SVGIG (reference sequence). Trimming cost V 1 base and J 2 bases, with 9 bases left between them. The chain's CDR3 is CAWSGDGGNQPQHF. Written as DNA, the CDR3 is TGTGCCTGGAGTGGGGATGGGGGCAATCAGCCCCAGCATTTT.

This chain links TRBV15 with TRBJ2-2; D gene unclear. CDR3 size: 16 residues. Per germline, CDR1 LNHNV and CDR2 YYDKDF (reference sequence). Trimming stripped 0 bases from V and 0 bases from J, with 8 bases between. This CDR3 reads CATSREGLSNTGELFF. CDR3 nucleotides: TGTGCCACCAGCAGAGAGGGGTTATCGAACACCGGGGAGCTGTTTTTT.

V is TRBV30 and J is TRBJ2-1; D unresolved. Germline V gene data show CDR1 as GTSNPN and CDR2 as SVGIG (reference sequence). The CDR3 totals 11 residues. With 0 bases removed from V and 7 bases from J, the gap between germline ends came to 4 bases. This chain's CDR3 is CAWSVLNEQFF. The CDR3 DNA reads TGTGCCTGGAGTGTACTTAATGAGCAGTTCTTC.

This clonotype was counted between two and nine times. The rearrangement links TRBV4-3 to TRBJ1-1; no reliable D call. This CDR3 region has 14 residues. Trimming took off 3 bases at V and 0 bases at J, with 8 bases between the two ends. Germline CDR1 LGHNA, CDR2 YSLEER. The CDR3 region is CASSHYSMNTEAFF. In DNA form, the CDR3 reads TGCGCCAGCAGCCACTACAGTATGAACACTGAAGCTTTCTTT.

This chain links TRBV4-1 with TRBJ2-1; the D is unclear. Germline assignment: CDR1 MGHRA and CDR2 YSYEKL. With 3 bases removed from V and 7 bases from J, the gap between germline ends came to 13 bases. The CDR3 sequence is 14 residues long. DNA for the CDR3: TGCGCCAGCAGCCAGGGGATTCACCTGAATGAGCAGTTCTTC. The encoded protein is CASSQGIHLNEQFF.

This sequence joins TRBV15 and TRBJ1-2, with TRBD1 identical over 7 bases. Trimming at V came to 0 bases and at J to 6 bases, leaving 7 bases not matched to a gene. Germline assignment: CDR1 LNHNV and CDR2 YYDKDF (reference sequence). The CDR3 extends over 15 amino acids. The CDR3 DNA follows: TGTGCCACCAGCAGAGATCTGGCCGACAGGGATGGCTACACCTTC. Its translation is CATSRDLADRDGYTF.

This clonotype was observed at least ten times. This chain connects TRBV4-3 to TRBJ2-7, with TRBD2 as a possible D gene (5 bases). Germline CDR1 is LGHNA and CDR2 is YSLEER. The CDR3 spans 14 residues. Between the trimmed V and J ends, which lost 0 bases and 7 bases, there was a span of 13 bases. The CDR3 loop is CASSQDEAAKEQYF. The CDR3 DNA reads TGCGCCAGCAGCCAAGATGAAGCGGCAAAGGAGCAGTACTTC.

This clonotype was counted at least ten times. The chain couples TRBV27 to TRBJ2-2, with 10 nucleotides matching TRBD1. With 3 bases clipped from V and 6 bases from J, the junction kept 7 bases outside the gene matches. CDR3 size: 16 residues. Germline CDR1 and CDR2: MNHEY and SMNVEV (reference sequence). CDR3 in amino acids: CASSFVGQGNPGELFF. Here the CDR3 DNA reads TGTGCCAGCAGTTTTGTGGGACAGGGGAATCCCGGGGAGCTGTTTTTT.

This clonotype came up a few times. This chain uses TRBV20-1 with TRBJ1-1; D ambiguous. In germline, CDR1 is DFQATT, CDR2 SNEGSKA (reference sequence). Trimming cost V 0 bases and J 0 bases, with 5 bases left between them. The CDR3 spans 13 residues. DNA for the CDR3: TGCAGTGCTAGAGATAAATTGAACACTGAAGCTTTCTTT. It specifies CSARDKLNTEAFF.